The source of this TCR beta chain is a study of cytotoxic CD8 clonotypes in ibrutinib-treated CLL. The ends were cut back, 2 bases at V and 9 bases at J, with 8 bases in the middle. Germline V lookup: CDR1 SGHDT, CDR2 YYEEEE. There are 11 residues in the CDR3. The repertoire was sequenced with immunoSEQ multiplex PCR; TCRdb's copy has only in-frame clones and lacks some. The table shows 150,000 to 200,000 clones, with roughly 84% occurring only once. The source material was PBMCs, sampled at disease progression, from a patient treated with ibrutinib. V is TRBV5-6 and J is TRBJ2-5, with D perhaps matching TRBD1 or TRBD2 (5 bases each). The clonotype comes from a human donor with chronic lymphocytic leukemia. The CDR3 reads CASSFRGAQYF. The CDR3 region has the DNA TGTGCCAGCAGCTTTAGAGGGGCCCAGTACTTC.